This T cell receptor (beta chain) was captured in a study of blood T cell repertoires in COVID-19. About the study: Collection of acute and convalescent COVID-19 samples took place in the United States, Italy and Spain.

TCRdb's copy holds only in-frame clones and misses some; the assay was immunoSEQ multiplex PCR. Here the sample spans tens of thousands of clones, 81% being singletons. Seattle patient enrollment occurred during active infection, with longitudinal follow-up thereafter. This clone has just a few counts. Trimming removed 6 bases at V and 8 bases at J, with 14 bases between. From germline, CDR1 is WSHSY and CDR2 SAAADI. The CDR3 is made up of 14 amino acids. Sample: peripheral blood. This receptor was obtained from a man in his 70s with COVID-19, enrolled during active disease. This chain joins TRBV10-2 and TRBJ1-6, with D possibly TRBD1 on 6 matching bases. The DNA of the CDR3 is TGCGCCAGCAGCTGGGACAACGGGGATTCACCCCTCCACTTT. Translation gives CASSWDNGDSPLHF.